This T cell receptor (beta chain) comes out of a study of CXCR3-negative and CXCR3-positive naive CD8 T cells (dated by TCRdb to the late 2010s). As for the study more broadly: In total, 130 million to 150 million TRB reads were obtained, corresponding to roughly 1.5 +/- 0.3 million reads per library. Naive subsets from 5 or 6 donors and memory cells from 3 donors were included in the TRBV-TRBJ cluster analysis. The diversity and physicochemical repertoire analyses included some 11 donors pooled from two independent experiments. Results and caveats for the whole study, not just this receptor: Repertoire diversity was comparably high in both naive subsets but much lower in memory CD8+ T cells. CXCR3 expression partially decreased after cryopreservation, so most assays used freshly isolated PBMCs. Because surface CD5, which is linked to self-reactivity in mice, was comparable between the naive subsets, TCR interaction strength was also inferred from TRB CDR3 physicochemical properties. TRBV-TRBJ usage was similar between naive CXCR3-negative and CXCR3-positive cells from the same donor, while memory cells showed distinct patterns. Compared with CXCR3-negative naive cells, CXCR3-positive naive cells had TRB CDR3s with higher hydrophobicity (lower Kidera factor 4), lower energy, and higher strength and volume indices.

The CDR3 has 14 amino acids, counting the end cysteine and phenylalanine. The record lacks a DNA sequence. Via the germline V gene, CDR1 is SGDLS and CDR2 YYNGEE. The sample was run on a NextSeq 550. The Human TCR Profiling Kit (MiLaboratory) was used to prepare UMI-labeled 5' RACE TRB cDNA libraries. cDNA synthesis used the entire amount of extracted RNA, and PCR amplification then used the entire amount of cDNA produced. The libraries were made side by side, with each library going through the same number of PCR cycles. Regarding the original processing steps: MIGEC and MiXCR extracted about 50,000 +/- 10,000 unique UMI-labeled TRB cDNA molecules per library, requiring at least two reads per UMI. Each library averaged about 37,000 +/- 9,700 functional in-frame TRB CDR3 nucleotide clonotypes without stop codons. After downsampling to 5000 UMI-labeled TRB molecules per sample, diversity metrics, including normalized Shannon-Wiener and Chao1, were computed in VDJtools. VDJtools was used to calculate clonotype-size-weighted physicochemical properties of the central five CDR3 residues, namely interaction energy, strength, volume and Kidera factor 4. The reads were reprocessed in TCRdb, with one entry per CDR3 protein sequence and no accompanying DNA. Clone size and V and J calls follow TCRdb, not the original study. The sample table holds 100,000 to 150,000 distinct CDR3 sequences. The biggest ten clones account for roughly 0.29% of the sample.

For every CD8+ T cell subset, around 300,000 cells were flow-sorted straight into RLT lysis buffer, and each subset was sorted in triplicate. To keep memory contaminants out, a stringent definition of naive CD8+ T cells was applied: CD45RO-CCR7+CD27+CD95-. Peripheral blood mononuclear cells were isolated from buffy coats using standard density gradient centrifugation. Naive CXCR3-negative and CXCR3-positive CD8+ T cells were flow-sorted using a FACSAria III. Total RNA was extracted from sorted cells with an RNeasy Mini Kit. Turning to this clonotype: Which antigen it targets is not known.

The sequence came from a human donor in good health. Some clones in this sample may be carry-over from other donors' samples. The V and J genes are TRBV9 and TRBJ2-1; TCRdb lists TRBD1, though no DNA is available to test this call. Sequencing used naive CXCR3- CD8+ T cells from blood. The sample's cell subset or site label, in plain terms: CD45RO-CCR7+CD27+CD95- naive CD8+ T cells lacking CXCR3 (TNR3-). The CDR3 protein: CASSVSGQGDEQFF.